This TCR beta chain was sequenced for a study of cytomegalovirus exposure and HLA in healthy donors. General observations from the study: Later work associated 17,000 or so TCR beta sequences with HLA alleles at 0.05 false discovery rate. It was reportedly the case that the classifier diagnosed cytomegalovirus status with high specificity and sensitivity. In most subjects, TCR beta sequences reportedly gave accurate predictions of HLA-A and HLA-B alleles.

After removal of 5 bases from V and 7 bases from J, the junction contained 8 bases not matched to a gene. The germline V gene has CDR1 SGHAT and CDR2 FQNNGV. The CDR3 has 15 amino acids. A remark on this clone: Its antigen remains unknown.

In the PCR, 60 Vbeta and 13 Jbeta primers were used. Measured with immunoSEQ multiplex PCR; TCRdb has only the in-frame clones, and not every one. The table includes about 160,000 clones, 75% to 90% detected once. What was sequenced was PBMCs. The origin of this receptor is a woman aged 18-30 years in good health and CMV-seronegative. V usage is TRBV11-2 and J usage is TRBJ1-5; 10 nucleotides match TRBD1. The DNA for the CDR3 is TGTGCCAGCAGCCCAGGGACAGGGGTAGGGCAGCCCCAGCATTTT. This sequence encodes CASSPGTGVGQPQHF.